This note documents a single T cell receptor (beta chain) sequence. Its antigen is as yet unknown. The junction and the germline gene differ at one end; a read error may be behind it. These data come from a study of T-cell memory formation after mild COVID-19. Overall study: TCR clusters mostly belonged to single donors.

Researchers used 5'RACE with constant-segment primers to make TCR alpha and TCR beta cDNA libraries that carry sample barcodes and UMIs. A single record per CDR3 protein comes from TCRdb applying MiXCR to the 5' RACE reads. Among about 210,000 distinct CDR3 sequences listed, about 11% were seen once. The CDR3 is 14 amino acids. Study-level points and caveats: Pre-infection memory carried some responding clones, suggesting that cross-reactive memory joined. Clones that got smaller from day 15 to 85 had even CD4/CD8, while clones growing later tipped toward CD4+.

This receptor was identified in a man aged 18-30 years who had mild COVID-19 (a few samples of this study predate the infection). Cell type and time point are not known. Material: PBMCs or a T cell subset sorted from them (not recorded which). J is TRBJ2-2 and V is TRBV12-3 or TRBV12-4; possible D gene TRBD1, 6 bases. The CDR3 spells CASRLDRRTGELFF. In DNA form, the CDR3 reads TGTGCCAGCAGATTAGACAGGCGCACCGGGGAGCTGTTTTTT.